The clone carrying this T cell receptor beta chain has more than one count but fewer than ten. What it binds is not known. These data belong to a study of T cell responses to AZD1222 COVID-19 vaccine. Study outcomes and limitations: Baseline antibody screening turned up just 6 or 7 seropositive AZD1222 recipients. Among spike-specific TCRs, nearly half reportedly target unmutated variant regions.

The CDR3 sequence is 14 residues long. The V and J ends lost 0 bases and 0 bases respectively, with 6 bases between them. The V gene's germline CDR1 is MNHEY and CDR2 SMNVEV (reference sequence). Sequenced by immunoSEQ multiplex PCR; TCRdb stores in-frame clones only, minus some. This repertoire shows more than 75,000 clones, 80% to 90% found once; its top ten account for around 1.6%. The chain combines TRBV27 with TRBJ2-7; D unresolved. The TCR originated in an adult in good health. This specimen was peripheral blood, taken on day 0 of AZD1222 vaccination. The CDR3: CASSLSVGSYEQYF. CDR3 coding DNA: TGTGCCAGCAGTTTATCGGTCGGCTCCTACGAGCAGTACTTC.